One sample yielded the 27 T cell receptor beta chains listed below, sequenced in a study of cytomegalovirus exposure and HLA in healthy donors. Both 60 Vbeta primers and 13 Jbeta primers went into the PCR. Clones were read by immunoSEQ multiplex PCR, and TCRdb kept only the in-frame ones, dropping some. The profile covers over 200,000 clones, with over 65% appearing a single time and 1.3% taken by the ten largest. The material sequenced was PBMCs. These receptors were obtained from a human donor in good health.

The chain is built from TRBV2 and TRBJ2-5; 8 nucleotides line up with TRBD1. This CDR3 comprises 14 residues. CDR1 and CDR2 from the germline V gene are SNHLY and FYNNEI. The ends lost 6 bases at V and 6 bases at J; junction bases unmatched: 9. The CDR3 coding sequence is TGTGCCAGCAGCCTCGGGACAGGTCAAAAGACCCAGTACTTC. Translation gives CASSLGTGQKTQYF.

The chain couples TRBV29-1 to TRBJ2-7; 7 bases line up with TRBD2. CDR3 length equals 13 residues. V shed 3 bases and J 2 bases; nucleotides not matched to a gene: 4. The V gene's germline CDR1 is SQVTM and CDR2 ANQGSEA. Here the CDR3 reads CSVEVGRAYEQYF. The CDR3 nucleotides read TGCAGCGTTGAGGTGGGGAGGGCCTACGAGCAGTACTTC.

The J gene is TRBJ2-1, the V gene TRBV14; a possible D gene is TRBD1 (6 bases). CDR1 is SGHDN and CDR2 is FVKESK in the germline V gene. The CDR3 runs 16 residues. V was trimmed by 0 bases and J by 8 bases, leaving 17 bases between them. CDR3 amino acids: CASSQEDSWKGDEQFF. The DNA for the CDR3 is TGTGCCAGCAGCCAAGAGGACAGTTGGAAGGGCGATGAGCAGTTCTTC.

The chain uses TRBV27 and TRBJ2-7, with 7 positions matching TRBD1. J was trimmed by 1 base and V by 5 bases; bases with no gene match: 11. The CDR3 covers 16 residues. Germline-derived CDR1 and CDR2 are MNHEY and SMNVEV (reference sequence). Here the CDR3 reads CASSPMTGTGSYEQYF. As DNA, the CDR3 is TGTGCCAGCAGTCCCATGACAGGGACGGGATCCTACGAGCAGTACTTC.

The genes are TRBV10-3 and TRBJ2-2, with 9 positions matching TRBD2. Germline assignment: CDR1 ENHRY and CDR2 SYGVKD. CDR3 length equals 16 residues. V shed 0 bases, J shed 3 bases, and the junction held 2 bases outside the gene matches. CDR3 DNA sequence: TGTGCCATCAGTGAGTCAGGCGGGGGGGACACCGGGGAGCTGTTTTTT. This translates into CAISESGGGDTGELFF.

The chain links TRBV29-1 to TRBJ1-2; D unresolved. The CDR3 totals 11 residues. Trimming took off 4 bases at V and 4 bases at J, with 7 bases between the two ends. Germline V CDR1 and CDR2: SQVTM, ANQGSEA. The CDR3 DNA follows: TGCAGCGTTGTATCCCCCTATGGCTACACCTTC. This sequence encodes CSVVSPYGYTF.

This chain uses TRBV5-6 with TRBJ1-1; 7 positions match TRBD1. CDR3 size: 14 residues. Losses at the gene ends were 3 bases for V and 5 bases for J; bases not matched to a gene: 7. The germline V gene encodes CDR1 SGHDT and CDR2 YYEEEE. CDR3 bases: TGTGCCAGCAGCTCCCCATCAGGGGGGACTGAAGCTTTCTTT. Amino acids: CASSSPSGGTEAFF. The full variable domain, with the rest looked up from reference TRBV5-6 and TRBJ1-1, is DAGVTQSPTHLIKTRGQQVTLRCSPKSGHDTVSWYQQALGQGPQFIFQYYEEEERQRGNFPDRFSGHQFPNYSSELNVNALLLGDSALYLCASSSPSGGTEAFFGQGTRLTVV.

The chain uses TRBV4-1 and TRBJ1-1; the match to TRBD1 covers 7 bases. CDR1 is MGHRA and CDR2 is YSYEKL in the germline V gene. J was trimmed by 0 bases and V by 2 bases; bases with no gene match: 6. The CDR3 has 16 residues. The CDR3 protein is CASSQQSTGVNTEAFF. DNA for the CDR3: TGCGCCAGCAGCCAACAAAGTACAGGGGTGAACACTGAAGCTTTCTTT.

This rearrangement joins TRBV13 to TRBJ2-3; D possibly corresponds to TRBD2 (6 bases). The CDR3 extends over 13 amino acids. Per germline, CDR1 PRHDT and CDR2 FYEKMQ (reference sequence). V lost 1 base to trimming and J lost 6 bases, with 8 bases between them. The CDR3 here is CASSLVAVDTQYF. In DNA, the CDR3 is TGTGCCAGCAGCTTAGTAGCGGTGGATACGCAGTATTTT.

This chain uses TRBV6-5 with TRBJ1-2, with D unclear. Germline CDR1 and CDR2: MNHEY and SVGAGI. The germline V and J ends were trimmed by 5 bases and 4 bases, with 11 bases remaining between them. The CDR3 runs to 13 residues. As DNA, the CDR3 is TGTGCCAGCAGTGAGAGGAGTCTCTATGGCTACACCTTC. Its protein is CASSERSLYGYTF.

The chain has TRBV6-1 and TRBJ1-1, with TRBD1 as a possible D gene (6 bases). Germline V CDR1 and CDR2: MNHNS, SASEGT. Trimming took 6 bases from V and 5 from J, leaving 16 bases between them. This CDR3 has 14 amino acids. The CDR3 region has the DNA TGTGCCAGCAGGTCGGGACAAGCAGGTACTGAAGCTTTCTTT. It translates to CASRSGQAGTEAFF.

This chain joins TRBV19 and TRBJ2-7, with 8 bases aligning to TRBD1. Germline CDR1 LNHDA, CDR2 SQIVND (reference sequence). V shed 4 bases, J shed 2 bases, and the junction held 7 bases outside the gene matches. The CDR3 extends over 15 amino acids. The CDR3 nucleotides read TGTGCCAGTAGTAGGGACCGACAGGGGCCCTACGAGCAGTACTTC. Protein: CASSRDRQGPYEQYF.

The chain links TRBV5-1 to TRBJ1-4; maybe TRBD1 (5 bases). CDR1 and CDR2 from the germline V gene are SGHRS and YFSETQ. The germline V and J ends were trimmed by 0 bases and 0 bases, with 6 bases remaining between them. CDR3 length: 15 residues. The CDR3 nucleotides read TGCGCCAGCAGCTTGGGACAGTCAACTAATGAAAAACTGTTTTTT. This translates into CASSLGQSTNEKLFF.

There are a few counts of this clone. The chain uses TRBV5-1 and TRBJ1-2; 7 positions match TRBD1. This CDR3 contains 14 residues. V lost 8 bases to trimming and J lost 0 bases; unmatched junction nucleotides: 7. Germline loops: CDR1 SGHRS, CDR2 YFSETQ. For the CDR3, the DNA is TGCGCCAGTAAGGGACAGCCGACTAACTATGGCTACACCTTC. Protein: CASKGQPTNYGYTF.

The rearrangement uses TRBV6-1 and TRBJ2-3; D unresolved. The CDR3 is 14 amino acids. V lost 1 base to trimming and J lost 4 bases, with 9 bases between them. Germline-derived CDR1 and CDR2 are MNHNS and SASEGT. CDR3 sequence reads: CASSEGPLPDTQYF. In DNA form, the CDR3 reads TGTGCCAGCAGTGAAGGGCCCCTCCCAGATACGCAGTATTTT.

The gene calls are TRBV9 and TRBJ2-1, with TRBD2 identical over 8 bases. V was clipped by 1 base and J by 3 bases; unmatched bases: 9. Germline CDR1 and CDR2: SGDLS and YYNGEE. CDR3 length: 17 amino acids. The CDR3: CASSVSSGGTLYNEQFF. In nucleotides, the CDR3 is TGTGCCAGCAGCGTAAGCAGCGGGGGAACCCTCTACAATGAGCAGTTCTTC. The variable domain in full, with the rest retrieved from reference TRBV9 and TRBJ2-1, is DSGVTQTPKHLITATGQRVTLRCSPRSGDLSVYWYQQSLDQGLQFLIQYYNGEERAKGNILERFSAQQFPDLHSELNLSSLELGDSALYFCASSVSSGGTLYNEQFFGPGTRLTVL.

The genes are TRBV10-3 and TRBJ1-1; D is possibly TRBD1 (5 bases). The CDR3 has 17 residues. V lost 0 bases, J lost 6 bases, and 20 bases lay in between. Germline loops: CDR1 ENHRY, CDR2 SYGVKD. The CDR3, as DNA: TGTGCCATCAGTGAGTCGGAGGCGGGGGGAATTTTCCCTGAAGCTTTCTTT. Protein: CAISESEAGGIFPEAFF.

CDR3 amino acids: CASTETSGYEQYF. CDR3 nucleotides: TGTGCCAGCACGGAAACTAGCGGGTACGAGCAGTACTTC. The V call is TRBV28, the J call TRBJ2-7; 9 nucleotides agree with TRBD2. Germline loops: CDR1 MDHEN, CDR2 SYDVKM. CDR3 length: 13 amino acids. V was clipped by 7 bases and J by 4 bases; unmatched bases: 5.

This chain uses TRBV30 with TRBJ1-2; TRBD1 matches at 8 bases. Germline CDR1 and CDR2: GTSNPN and SVGIG (reference sequence). This CDR3 contains 14 residues. Trimming took 1 base from V and 7 from J; bases not matched to a gene: 8. CDR3 bases: TGTGCCTGGAGTGCGCAGGGGGCGCTGGTTGGCTACACCTTC. Translated, it gives CAWSAQGALVGYTF. Based on the CDR3 plus reference TRBV30 and TRBJ1-2, the full variable domain is SQTIHQWPATLVQPVGSPLSLECTVEGTSNPNLYWYRQAAGRGLQLLFYSVGIGQISSEVPQNLSASRPQDRQFILSSKKLLLSDSGFYLCAWSAQGALVGYTFGSGTRLTVV.

The gene calls are TRBV9 and TRBJ1-5; D unclear. The CDR3 has 14 residues. V was shortened by 0 bases and J by 4 bases, with 8 bases between the two germline ends. Germline V lookup: CDR1 SGDLS, CDR2 YYNGEE. The CDR3 DNA reads as TGTGCCAGCAGCGTAGGAACAGAAAATCAGCCCCAGCATTTT. This encodes CASSVGTENQPQHF.

The J gene is TRBJ2-7, the V gene TRBV27, with 8 bases aligning to TRBD1. The germline V gene has CDR1 MNHEY and CDR2 SMNVEV (reference sequence). The junction had 10 bases not matched to a gene; V was cut back by 5 bases and J by 4 bases. The CDR3 runs 15 residues. The CDR3 DNA reads as TGTGCCAGCAGTCTAGACCAGGGGGCGCGGTACGAGCAGTACTTC. Translating gives CASSLDQGARYEQYF.

This chain uses TRBV4-1 with TRBJ2-5; D is possibly TRBD1 (6 bases). The germline gives CDR1 MGHRA, CDR2 YSYEKL. Between the trimmed V and J ends, which lost 0 bases and 3 bases, there was a span of 17 bases. The CDR3 spans 17 residues. CDR3 coding DNA: TGCGCCAGCAGCCAAGATCGGAGCGAGAGGGGGAAAGAGACCCAGTACTTC. Its protein product is CASSQDRSERGKETQYF.

The chain combines TRBV7-9 with TRBJ2-7; D uncertain. CDR1 SEHNR and CDR2 FQNEAQ come from the germline V gene (reference sequence). The V end lost 1 base, the J end lost 2 bases, and 6 bases lay between the germline ends. This CDR3 contains 13 residues. Here the CDR3 DNA reads TGTGCCAGCAGCTTAGGTGGCACCTACGAGCAGTACTTC. It translates to CASSLGGTYEQYF.

The rearrangement joins TRBV5-1 to TRBJ1-2; 7 bases fit TRBD1. The CDR3 loop spans 15 amino acids. V lost 4 bases and J lost 6; bases outside the gene matches: 12. CDR1 is SGHRS and CDR2 is YFSETQ in the germline V gene. CDR3 bases: TGCGCCAGCAGCGTTAGGACAGGCCCGGGGGATGGCTACACCTTC. Amino acid sequence: CASSVRTGPGDGYTF. Based on the CDR3 plus reference TRBV5-1 and TRBJ1-2, the full variable domain is KAGVTQTPRYLIKTRGQQVTLSCSPISGHRSVSWYQQTPGQGLQFLFEYFSETQRNKGNFPGRFSGRQFSNSRSEMNVSTLELGDSALYLCASSVRTGPGDGYTFGSGTRLTVV.

The V gene is TRBV7-6, the J gene TRBJ2-6; 7 bases agree with TRBD1. CDR3 length equals 17 residues. Trimming at V came to 5 bases and at J to 0 bases, leaving 7 bases not matched to a gene. Germline CDR1 SGHVS, CDR2 FNYEAQ. As DNA, the CDR3 is TGTGCCAGCAGCCCCAGACAGGGATCCTCTGGGGCCAACGTCCTGACTTTC. The encoded protein is CASSPRQGSSGANVLTF.

The chain uses TRBV7-2 and TRBJ2-1; 13 nucleotides match TRBD2. From germline, CDR1 is SGHTA and CDR2 FQGNSA. The CDR3 covers 18 residues. With 4 bases clipped from V and 4 bases from J, the junction kept 10 bases outside the gene matches. The CDR3 nucleotides are TGTGCCAGCAGCTCGGGACTAGCGGGACCGTCAAATTACAATGAGCAGTTCTTC. Translated, it gives CASSSGLAGPSNYNEQFF.

This chain connects TRBV18 to TRBJ2-3; 12 bases agree with TRBD2. The CDR3 runs to 15 residues. From germline, CDR1 is KGHSH and CDR2 LQKENI. The J segment lost 5 bases and the V segment lost 6 bases, leaving 6 bases of the junction unmatched. The DNA of the CDR3 is TGTGCCAGCTCCCGACTAGCGGGAGTAGAAGATACGCAGTATTTT. Amino acids: CASSRLAGVEDTQYF.